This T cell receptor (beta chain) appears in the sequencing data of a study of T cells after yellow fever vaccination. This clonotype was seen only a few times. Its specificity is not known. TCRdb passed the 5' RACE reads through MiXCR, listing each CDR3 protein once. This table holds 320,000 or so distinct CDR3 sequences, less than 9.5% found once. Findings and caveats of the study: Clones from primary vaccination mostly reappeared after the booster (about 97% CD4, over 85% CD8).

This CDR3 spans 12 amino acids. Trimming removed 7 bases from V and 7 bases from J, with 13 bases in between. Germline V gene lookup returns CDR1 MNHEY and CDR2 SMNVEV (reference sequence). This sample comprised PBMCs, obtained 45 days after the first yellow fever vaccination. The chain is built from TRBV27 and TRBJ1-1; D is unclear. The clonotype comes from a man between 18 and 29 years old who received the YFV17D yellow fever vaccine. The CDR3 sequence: CASMVVGSEAFF. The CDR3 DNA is TGTGCCAGCATGGTGGTCGGAAGTGAAGCTTTCTTT.